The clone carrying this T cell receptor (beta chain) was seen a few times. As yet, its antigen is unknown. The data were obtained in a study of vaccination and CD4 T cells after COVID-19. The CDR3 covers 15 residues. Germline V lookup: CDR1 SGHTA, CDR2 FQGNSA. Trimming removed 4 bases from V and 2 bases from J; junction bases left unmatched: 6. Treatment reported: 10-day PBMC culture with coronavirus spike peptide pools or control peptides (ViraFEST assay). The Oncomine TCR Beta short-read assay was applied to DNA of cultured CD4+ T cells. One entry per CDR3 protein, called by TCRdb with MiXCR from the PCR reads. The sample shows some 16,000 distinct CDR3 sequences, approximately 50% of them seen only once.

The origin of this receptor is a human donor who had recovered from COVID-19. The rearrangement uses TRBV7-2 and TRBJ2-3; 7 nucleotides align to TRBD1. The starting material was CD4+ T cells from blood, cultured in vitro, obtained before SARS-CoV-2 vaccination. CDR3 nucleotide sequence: TGTGCCAGCAGCTCATGGGACAGTGTCACAGATACGCAGTATTTT. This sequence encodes CASSSWDSVTDTQYF.